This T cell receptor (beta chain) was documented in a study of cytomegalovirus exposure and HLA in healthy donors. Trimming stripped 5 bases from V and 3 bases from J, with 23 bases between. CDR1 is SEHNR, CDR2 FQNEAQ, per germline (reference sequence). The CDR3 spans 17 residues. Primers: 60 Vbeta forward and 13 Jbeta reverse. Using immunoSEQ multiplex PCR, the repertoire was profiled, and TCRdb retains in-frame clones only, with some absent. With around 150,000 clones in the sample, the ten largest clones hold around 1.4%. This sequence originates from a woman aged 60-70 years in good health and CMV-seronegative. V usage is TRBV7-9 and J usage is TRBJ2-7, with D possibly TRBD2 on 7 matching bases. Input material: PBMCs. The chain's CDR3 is CASSHTGRGRADYEQYF. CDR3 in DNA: TGTGCCAGCAGCCATACAGGGAGGGGGAGGGCCGACTACGAGCAGTACTTC.